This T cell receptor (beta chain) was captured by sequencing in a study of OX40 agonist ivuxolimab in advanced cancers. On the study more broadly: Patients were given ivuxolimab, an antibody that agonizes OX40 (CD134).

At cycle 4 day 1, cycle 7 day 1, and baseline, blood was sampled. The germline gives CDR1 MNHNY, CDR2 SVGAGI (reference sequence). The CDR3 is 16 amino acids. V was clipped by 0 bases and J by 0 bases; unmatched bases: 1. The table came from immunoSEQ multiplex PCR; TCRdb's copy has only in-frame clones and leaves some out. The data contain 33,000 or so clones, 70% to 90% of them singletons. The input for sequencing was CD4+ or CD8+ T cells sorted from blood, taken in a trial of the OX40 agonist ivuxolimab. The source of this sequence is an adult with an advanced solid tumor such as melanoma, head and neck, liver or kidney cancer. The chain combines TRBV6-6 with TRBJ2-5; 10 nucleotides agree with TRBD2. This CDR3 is CASSYSGLADQETQYF. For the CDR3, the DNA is TGTGCCAGCAGTTACTCTGGACTAGCGGACCAAGAGACCCAGTACTTC.